This T cell receptor (beta chain) originates from a study of patients and donors after allogeneic stem cell transplantation. This clonotype was picked up a small number of times. Per the germline V gene, CDR1 is SNHLY and CDR2 is FYNNEI. The CDR3 consists of 15 residues. V was pared by 5 bases and J by 1 base, with 2 bases of the junction left unmatched. TCRdb re-called the RT-PCR reads with MiXCR, one entry per CDR3 protein. This table has about 160,000 distinct CDR3 sequences, about 24% appearing once. This chain connects TRBV2 to TRBJ1-3; 10 nucleotides agree with TRBD1. The sequence came from a human donor who was either an allogeneic HSCT recipient or a stem cell or donor lymphocyte infusion donor (not recorded which). It is not recorded whose cells these are; they may come from a transplant donor. The sample was blood, either unsorted or a sorted T cell fraction (not recorded which). The chain's CDR3 is CASSRDRGSGNTIYF. In nucleotides, the CDR3 is TGTGCCAGCAGTAGGGACAGGGGTTCTGGAAACACCATATATTTT.